The rows below give T cell receptor beta chains drawn from one sample of a study of human T cells and chemical hapten exposure. Each CDR3 protein is one row after TCRdb ran MiXCR on the RACE reads. The table shows approximately 100,000 distinct CDR3 sequences, with roughly a tenth occurring only once. Source: whole blood, taken in connection with sensitization to the hapten diphenylcyclopropenone (DPC). The receptors were sampled from a middle-aged woman with alopecia areata. Some clones in this sample may be carry-over from other donors' samples. The CDR3 runs from the conserved cysteine through the conserved F or W. The D gene is left open where the match is weak. Not every row has a clone size; where given, it reads once, few, many or a size class.

>-|-|TRBJ2-7|TRBV11-2
CASSFGWDGSYEQYF
TGTGCCAGCAGCTTTGGTTGGGACGGCTCCTACGAGCAGTACTTC
>TRBD2|many|TRBJ2-7|TRBV7-9
CASSPGTRVYEQYF
TGTGCCAGCAGCCCCGGGACTAGGGTCTACGAGCAGTACTTC
>-|-|TRBJ2-1|TRBV29-1
CSAWERVNNEQFF
TGCAGCGCCTGGGAAAGGGTGAACAATGAGCAGTTCTTC
>TRBD2|-|TRBJ2-3|TRBV4-3
CASSQAAGGRTDTQYF
TGCGCCAGCAGCCAAGCAGCGGGGGGTCGCACAGATACGCAGTATTTT
>-|-|TRBJ2-3|TRBV7-2
CASSTNKGGLGTDTQYF
TGTGCCAGCAGCACCAACAAAGGGGGTCTGGGCACAGATACGCAGTATTTT
>-|few|TRBJ1-4|TRBV7-8
CASSLWAVSGNEKLFF
TGTGCCAGCAGCTTATGGGCCGTTTCGGGTAATGAAAAACTGTTTTTT
>TRBD2|few|TRBJ2-3|TRBV7-3
CASSAVLAGGGTDTQYF
TGTGCCAGCAGCGCCGTTCTAGCGGGGGGTGGCACAGATACGCAGTATTTT
>TRBD1|few|TRBJ1-5|TRBV19
CASSIPGGGQPQHF
TGTGCCAGTAGTATTCCAGGGGGCGGGCAGCCCCAGCATTTT
>-|many|TRBJ2-7|TRBV5-1
CASSLYEGRGSYEQYF
TGCGCCAGCAGCTTGTATGAGGGAAGGGGGTCCTACGAGCAGTACTTC
>TRBD1|few|TRBJ2-2|TRBV13
CASSLGFRLDRGNTGELFF
TGTGCCAGCAGCTTAGGTTTCCGGTTGGACAGGGGAAACACCGGGGAGCTGTTTTTT
>-|few|TRBJ1-2|TRBV7-9
CASSLAAFYGYTF
TGTGCCAGCAGCTTAGCGGCCTTCTATGGCTACACCTTC
>-|few|TRBJ1-1|TRBV20-1
CSVSDSLNTEAFF
TGCAGTGTTTCGGACAGCCTAAACACTGAAGCTTTCTTT
>-|many|TRBJ1-2|TRBV19
CASLWDSRLGYGYTF
TGTGCCAGTCTCTGGGACTCCCGGTTGGGGTATGGCTACACCTTC
>TRBD2|-|TRBJ2-3|TRBV4-1
CASSHKDERPRGGYTDTQYF
TGCGCCAGCAGCCACAAAGATGAAAGGCCCCGCGGGGGGTACACAGATACGCAGTATTTT
>-|few|TRBJ1-4|TRBV20-1
CSAPQGEKLFF
TGCAGTGCCCCGCAAGGGGAAAAACTGTTTTTT